This paragraph reports one TCR beta chain. Its target antigen remains unknown. No qualities accompany the bases; no much larger clone lies one base away. The cohort consisted of approximately 690 healthy bone marrow donors. At the time of sampling, every cohort member was nominally healthy, though immune exposures that went unrecorded were likely present. The donor was CMV seropositive and was included in the group of 250 to 300 seropositive cohort members. A peripheral blood sample was collected from each donor, and TCR beta sequencing was performed on peripheral blood mononuclear cells. Genomic DNA extraction from the blood cell samples was performed with the Qiagen DNeasy Blood Extraction Kit. The CDR3 runs 12 amino acids, cysteine and phenylalanine included. The kept DNA is CDR3 alone, 36 bases in frame from the first base. A distance of 3 bases separates the germline ends of V and J, which lose 2 bases and 2 bases respectively. The germline V gene encodes CDR1 SGHRS and CDR2 YFSETQ.

The protocol used for the library was the immunoSEQ multiplex PCR assay. A mixture of 60 forward primers for TCR Vbeta segments and 13 reverse primers for TCR Jbeta segments was used in the multiplex PCR. Amplification of the CDR3 region of rearranged TCR beta genes was performed with a multiplex PCR assay on genomic DNA. The amplified TCR beta libraries were sequenced on the Illumina HiSeq System as 87-base-pair reads. Per the original workflow: A later analysis tallied 75 million to 95 million unique TCR beta chains across the 666 repertoires, and about 10 million of those chains were shared by two or more donors. Raw reads were error-corrected and collapsed into unique sequences with a nearest-neighbor algorithm that merged closely related sequences to remove PCR and sequencing errors. To assign V, D and J gene segments, CDR3 sequences were aligned to IMGT reference sequences. For a sequence to be retained, at least a six-nucleotide match to both a V gene segment and a J gene segment was required. A rearrangement was called productive if the CDR3 had no stop codons and remained in frame with V and J, and every other rearrangement was called non-productive. CDR3 was defined by IMGT convention, running from the second conserved V-encoded cysteine to the conserved J-encoded phenylalanine. Sequences without an unambiguous match to a single V gene segment were excluded from the earlier analysis of 450 to 750 of the donors. An earlier analysis of a few hundred of the donors classified V segments as functional when productive rearrangements were above 56.7% and as segregating when the standard deviation between donors was above 5%. A statistical classification framework was developed to diagnose cytomegalovirus status using the catalog of TCR beta chain sequences. In a later analysis, TCR nucleotide sequences were compared against IMGT/GENE-DB human TR gene sequences so that V and J genes could be assigned. The TCRdist pipeline was used in a later analysis to assign CDR3 sequences and most-parsimonious VDJ recombination scenarios. In a later analysis, every TCR beta chain was defined by the combination of its CDR3 amino acid sequence and its V-gene family, and reads without a unique V-gene family were dropped. In a later analysis, fewer than 650 highly shared, low-generation-probability nucleotide sequences were removed to address suspected cross-contamination and a sequencing artifact. In a later analysis, a clonal expansion index was calculated for each public chain from normalized within-repertoire ranks of inferred template counts. A later analysis computed generation probabilities with a VDJ recombination model fitted to out-of-frame rearrangements, and checked the results against IGoR. A later analysis scored TCR-TCR, TCR-HLA and TCR-CMV co-occurrence with hypergeometric tests, applying a repertoire-size bias correction to TCR pairs. False discovery rates were estimated in a later analysis by permuting HLA or CMV assignments 20 times. A later analysis grouped co-occurring TCRs with DBSCAN, adding TCRdist sequence similarity when clustering within HLA-allele-positive subsets. For co-occurrence clustering, repertoires with fewer than 30,000 or more than 120,000 public chains were excluded, along with four to six repertoires with anomalous nucleotide sharing. What TCRdb holds here is the immuneACCESS table cut down to in-frame rearrangements. Part of the clones is not present; checked against another copy, under half of the missing clones reflect an unresolved V gene, and the others are unexplained. V and J calls and clone size come straight from that table; D and trimming were deduced from the DNA. The sample records roughly 160,000 clones, more than 70% of which are singletons. The ten largest account for roughly 8% of the sample.

The sample originates from a study of cytomegalovirus exposure and HLA in healthy donors (dated by TCRdb to between 2016 and 2019). Looking at the study overall: According to an earlier analysis of a few hundred of the donors, 150 million to 200 million T cells yielded 95 million to 140 million unique TCR beta sequences and roughly 280 Gb of sequence data. An early release covering more than 500 HLA-typed donors comprised approximately 290 gigabases of sequencing data and roughly 86 million unique TCR sequences. Of the 300 to 500 genotyped donors, approximately 80% were placed in the genetic ancestry cluster associated with self-reported Caucasian donors. The study aimed to test whether cataloging public T cell receptors could reveal signatures of past pathogen exposure. Using immunosequencing, the study profiled T cell repertoires from 640 or so subjects and related those repertoires to cytomegalovirus serostatus. Along with the roughly 670-subject first cohort, a separate validation cohort of 120 different subjects was used. To predict cytomegalovirus infection status, the study combined high-throughput TCR immunosequencing, statistical association of individual TCRs with disease status, and machine learning. A later analysis re-examined previously published TCR beta repertoires from 600 to 700 donors and added high-resolution HLA genotyping to investigate patterns of TCR occurrence. The later analysis used no new phenotypic data to find candidate immune exposures, relying instead on TCR beta sequences and their occurrence across donors. An earlier analysis of fewer than 700 of the donors applied high-throughput TCR beta sequencing to assess whether each TCR beta V gene segment acted as functional or pseudogenic. Donor age, sex, ethnicity and CMV serostatus were compiled together with the repertoire data. Genome-wide SNP genotypes for about 65% of the 666 donors were used in a later genetic analysis, which treated that subset as a discovery cohort. Every repertoire in the discovery cohort had been generated on one and the same sequencing platform. HLA typing included class I and class II loci at four-digit resolution. The number of typed donors differed by locus: about 620-640 for A, B, C, DRB1 and DQB1; some 540 for DQA1; around 580 for DPA1; and 400 to 480 for DPB1. Because of strong linkage in the cohort, roughly five DR-DQ haplotypes were treated as single units for association and clustering. Across about 380 genotyped donors of the cohort, an average of approximately 240,000 unique TCR beta nucleotide sequences per donor were sequenced, and approximately 17% of those sequences were non-productive.

Study-wide conclusions, independent of this receptor: An association between a missense DCLRE1C variant and V-gene and J-gene trimming of TCR beta chains was found in a later genetic analysis and replicated in an independent cohort. In an earlier analysis of about 550 of the donors, most TCR beta V segments were observed in productive rearrangements about 87% or about 30% of the time, broadly matching IMGT annotations. When HLA alleles, especially DR and DQ, strongly co-occurred, TCR associations were difficult to assign to individual alleles. The authors suggested that the approach could potentially be generalized to other disease states and immunological phenotypes. Sequencing depth was assumed to be roughly uniform across donors in the presence/absence analyses, though that assumption may not hold. Because HLA typing was unavailable for some donors at each locus, only the typed subset was used in association tests. A cluster of highly shared sequence variants was judged likely to represent a technical artifact of the sequencing pipeline. For the cohort, immune exposure information was limited to CMV serostatus. Compared with the roughly 670-donor mean, donors in an Asian-associated ancestry cluster had fewer N-insertions in productive TCRs, according to a later genetic analysis. In both the original and validation cohorts, the classifier was reported to diagnose cytomegalovirus status with high specificity and sensitivity. Because the 87-base-pair reads could not distinguish some IMGT-functional V segments, including TRBV6-2 and TRBV6-3, those segments were excluded. The study listed 150 to 200 TCR beta chains as associated with cytomegalovirus. While some public TCRs were present in many individuals, most TCR sequences turned up only very rarely across donors. A few of the identified cytomegalovirus-associated TCR beta chains were confirmed in vitro to be specific for cytomegalovirus antigens. A further reported finding was that TCR beta sequences accurately predicted the HLA-A and HLA-B alleles for most subjects in the first cohort. Linkage disequilibrium might explain the correlated functional status among segregating V segments, but an unknown experimental factor could not be ruled out. Specific HLA alleles were associated with roughly 16,000 TCR beta sequences at a false discovery rate of 0.05 in a later analysis. Because counts were too low, more than 15 rarely observed V segments, including chromosome 9 orphons, were excluded from the earlier analysis of a few hundred of the donors. A later analysis found that TCR association rates varied across HLA loci, with DRB1 alleles showing the most associated TCRs and HLA-C alleles the fewest. In this cohort, only TCR beta chains were sequenced, and detectable features were limited by the absence of alpha or paired-chain data. According to a later analysis, parvovirus B19, influenza, CMV and Epstein-Barr virus appeared linked to several top co-occurrence clusters. According to a later analysis, most CMV-associated TCR beta chains appeared to be HLA-restricted, and the HLA associations seemed to be driven largely by CMV exposure. A later analysis found that HLA-associated TCR beta chains were more clonally expanded and had lower generation probabilities than equally common non-associated chains.

This receptor chain uses TRBV5-1 and TRBJ2-3, with no reliable assignment of the D segment. The receptor comes from a woman aged 40 to 50 in good health and CMV-seropositive. What was sequenced was PBMCs. The CDR3 in this case is CASSFYTDTQYF. The DNA sequence is as follows: TGCGCCAGCAGCTTTTACACAGATACGCAGTATTTT. The full variable domain, completed from the reference TRBV5-1 and TRBJ2-3 proteins outside the CDR3, reads KAGVTQTPRYLIKTRGQQVTLSCSPISGHRSVSWYQQTPGQGLQFLFEYFSETQRNKGNFPGRFSGRQFSNSRSEMNVSTLELGDSALYLCASSFYTDTQYFGPGTRLTVL.